These T cell receptor beta chains were read from a single sample in a study of PD-1 blockade in mismatch repair-deficient tumors. Sequencing was performed with immunoSEQ multiplex PCR; in TCRdb, only in-frame clones are kept and a portion is missing. The table records roughly 70,000 clones, 78% of them present only once. Sequencing was performed on peripheral blood, taken 2 weeks after starting pembrolizumab. Receptors were obtained from an adult with mismatch repair-deficient cancer. The CDR3 runs from the conserved cysteine through the conserved F or W. Each record gives: J gene, D gene, clone size, V gene, CDR3 protein, CDR3 DNA. A D gene is named only where the DNA matches it firmly. Part of the rows lack a size; the others show once, few, many or a class for expanded clones.

j_gene: TRBJ1-1
d_gene: TRBD1
abundance: NA
v_gene: TRBV7-6
CDR3aa: CASSSGTENTEAFF
CDR3nt: TGTGCCAGCAGCTCCGGGACAGAGAACACTGAAGCTTTCTTT

j_gene: TRBJ2-7
d_gene: NA
abundance: once
v_gene: TRBV5-6
CDR3aa: CASSLPEGMMGEQYF
CDR3nt: TGTGCCAGCAGCTTGCCGGAGGGCATGATGGGCGAGCAGTACTTC

j_gene: TRBJ1-5
d_gene: NA
abundance: once
v_gene: TRBV4-2
CDR3aa: CASSQEYRGNQPQHF
CDR3nt: TGTGCCAGCAGCCAAGAATACAGGGGCAATCAGCCCCAGCATTTT

j_gene: TRBJ2-3
d_gene: NA
abundance: once
v_gene: TRBV7-3
CDR3aa: CASSLNWGSGTDTQYF
CDR3nt: TGTGCCAGCAGCCTAAACTGGGGATCAGGCACAGATACGCAGTATTTT

j_gene: TRBJ1-1
d_gene: NA
abundance: NA
v_gene: TRBV5-1
CDR3aa: CASSPLTDGNTEAFF
CDR3nt: TGCGCCAGCAGCCCCCTGACCGACGGGAACACTGAAGCTTTCTTT

j_gene: TRBJ1-1
d_gene: NA
abundance: once
v_gene: TRBV5-1
CDR3aa: CASSLGQGAAAFF
CDR3nt: TGCGCCAGCAGCTTGGGGCAGGGAGCGGCTGCTTTCTTT

j_gene: TRBJ2-7
d_gene: TRBD1
abundance: NA
v_gene: TRBV19
CDR3aa: CASSISPGGRYEQYF
CDR3nt: TGTGCCAGTAGTATTTCCCCAGGGGGCAGGTACGAGCAGTACTTC

j_gene: TRBJ2-1
d_gene: TRBD2
abundance: NA
v_gene: TRBV29-1
CDR3aa: CSVRLALNEQFF
CDR3nt: TGCAGCGTAAGACTAGCGTTGAATGAGCAGTTCTTC

j_gene: TRBJ2-7
d_gene: TRBD1
abundance: NA
v_gene: TRBV6-5
CDR3aa: CASSYAGTGYEQYF
CDR3nt: TGTGCCAGCAGTTACGCCGGGACAGGTTACGAGCAGTACTTC

j_gene: TRBJ2-4
d_gene: TRBD1
abundance: NA
v_gene: TRBV2
CDR3aa: CASSELGGASTKNIQYF
CDR3nt: TGTGCCAGCAGTGAATTAGGGGGCGCCTCGACCAAAAACATTCAGTACTTC

j_gene: TRBJ2-5
d_gene: NA
abundance: NA
v_gene: TRBV6-5
CDR3aa: CASSPSASRETQYF
CDR3nt: TGTGCCAGCAGTCCCTCGGCCTCCAGAGAGACCCAGTACTTC

j_gene: TRBJ2-5
d_gene: TRBD2
abundance: NA
v_gene: TRBV7-2
CDR3aa: CASSLNAGGFETQYF
CDR3nt: TGTGCCAGCAGCTTAAACGCGGGAGGGTTCGAGACCCAGTACTTC

j_gene: TRBJ2-1
d_gene: NA
abundance: NA
v_gene: TRBV10-3
CDR3aa: CAISESGRGRSDRGNEQFF
CDR3nt: TGTGCCATCAGTGAGTCGGGAAGGGGGAGAAGCGATCGGGGCAATGAGCAGTTCTTC

j_gene: TRBJ1-1
d_gene: TRBD1
abundance: NA
v_gene: TRBV2
CDR3aa: CASSEVGQGGDEAFF
CDR3nt: TGTGCCAGCAGTGAGGTTGGACAGGGTGGCGATGAAGCTTTCTTT

j_gene: TRBJ2-3
d_gene: TRBD2
abundance: NA
v_gene: TRBV19
CDR3aa: CASSILAGAVDTQYF
CDR3nt: TGTGCCAGTAGTATACTAGCGGGAGCGGTAGATACGCAGTATTTT

j_gene: TRBJ1-5
d_gene: NA
abundance: medium-sized
v_gene: TRBV18
CDR3aa: CASSDASQPQHF
CDR3nt: TGTGCCAGCTCCGACGCCTCTCAGCCCCAGCATTTT

j_gene: TRBJ2-1
d_gene: TRBD1
abundance: NA
v_gene: TRBV7-9
CDR3aa: CASSDRGLIEQFF
CDR3nt: TGTGCCAGCAGCGACAGGGGGTTGATTGAGCAGTTCTTC

j_gene: TRBJ2-7
d_gene: NA
abundance: NA
v_gene: TRBV4-1
CDR3aa: CASSQGIAVSSYEQYF
CDR3nt: TGCGCCAGCAGCCAAGGCATAGCGGTAAGCTCCTACGAGCAGTACTTC

j_gene: TRBJ2-1
d_gene: NA
abundance: NA
v_gene: TRBV6-1
CDR3aa: CAIARDTGSYNEQFF
CDR3nt: TGTGCCATCGCCCGGGACACCGGCTCCTACAATGAGCAGTTCTTC

j_gene: TRBJ1-4
d_gene: TRBD1
abundance: once
v_gene: TRBV6-5
CDR3aa: CASRGQGAGEKLFF
CDR3nt: TGTGCCAGCAGGGGGCAGGGGGCAGGAGAAAAACTGTTTTTT

j_gene: TRBJ2-2
d_gene: TRBD1
abundance: NA
v_gene: TRBV6-4
CDR3aa: CASRQRTGDTGELFF
CDR3nt: TGTGCCAGCAGACAGAGGACAGGGGACACCGGGGAGCTGTTTTTT

j_gene: TRBJ1-5
d_gene: TRBD1
abundance: NA
v_gene: TRBV14
CDR3aa: CASSPDRVENQPQHF
CDR3nt: TGTGCCAGCAGCCCTGACAGGGTTGAGAATCAGCCCCAGCATTTT

j_gene: TRBJ2-1
d_gene: TRBD1
abundance: NA
v_gene: TRBV5-4
CDR3aa: CASSPGQGKDNEQFF
CDR3nt: TGTGCCAGCAGCCCGGGACAGGGTAAAGACAATGAGCAGTTCTTC

j_gene: TRBJ2-3
d_gene: NA
abundance: NA
v_gene: TRBV9
CDR3aa: CASSPRLPTSTDTQYF
CDR3nt: TGTGCCAGCAGCCCTCGACTACCTACTAGCACAGATACGCAGTATTTT

j_gene: TRBJ2-5
d_gene: NA
abundance: NA
v_gene: TRBV2
CDR3aa: CASNRDTYQETQYF
CDR3nt: TGTGCCAGCAACAGAGACACGTACCAAGAGACCCAGTACTTC

j_gene: TRBJ2-3
d_gene: NA
abundance: few
v_gene: TRBV9
CDR3aa: CASSVEDTQYF
CDR3nt: TGTGCCAGCAGCGTAGAGGATACGCAGTATTTT

j_gene: TRBJ1-2
d_gene: NA
abundance: NA
v_gene: TRBV5-6
CDR3aa: CASSRKGGTEVFYGYTF
CDR3nt: TGTGCCAGCAGCCGAAAGGGTGGGACGGAAGTTTTCTATGGCTACACCTTC

j_gene: TRBJ1-5
d_gene: NA
abundance: NA
v_gene: TRBV19
CDR3aa: CASMVYGESNQPQHF
CDR3nt: TGTGCCAGTATGGTGTACGGGGAGAGCAATCAGCCCCAGCATTTT

j_gene: TRBJ2-2
d_gene: NA
abundance: few
v_gene: TRBV5-5
CDR3aa: CASSPGTMNTGELFF
CDR3nt: TGTGCCAGCAGTCCCGGGACAATGAACACCGGGGAGCTGTTTTTT

j_gene: TRBJ2-1
d_gene: TRBD1
abundance: NA
v_gene: TRBV5-1
CDR3aa: CASSTGQGAYNEQFF
CDR3nt: TGCGCCAGCAGCACGGGACAGGGGGCTTACAATGAGCAGTTCTTC

j_gene: TRBJ2-5
d_gene: NA
abundance: NA
v_gene: TRBV6-5
CDR3aa: CASSLDRQVKTQYF
CDR3nt: TGTGCCAGCAGCCTTGACAGACAGGTGAAGACCCAGTACTTC

j_gene: TRBJ2-1
d_gene: TRBD2
abundance: NA
v_gene: TRBV7-2
CDR3aa: CASSNRFSGSGINEQFF
CDR3nt: TGTGCCAGCAGCAACCGGTTTAGCGGGAGCGGGATTAATGAGCAGTTCTTC

j_gene: TRBJ2-7
d_gene: NA
abundance: NA
v_gene: TRBV27
CDR3aa: CASRRKGTLDYEQYF
CDR3nt: TGTGCCAGCAGACGAAAGGGTACTCTTGACTACGAGCAGTACTTC